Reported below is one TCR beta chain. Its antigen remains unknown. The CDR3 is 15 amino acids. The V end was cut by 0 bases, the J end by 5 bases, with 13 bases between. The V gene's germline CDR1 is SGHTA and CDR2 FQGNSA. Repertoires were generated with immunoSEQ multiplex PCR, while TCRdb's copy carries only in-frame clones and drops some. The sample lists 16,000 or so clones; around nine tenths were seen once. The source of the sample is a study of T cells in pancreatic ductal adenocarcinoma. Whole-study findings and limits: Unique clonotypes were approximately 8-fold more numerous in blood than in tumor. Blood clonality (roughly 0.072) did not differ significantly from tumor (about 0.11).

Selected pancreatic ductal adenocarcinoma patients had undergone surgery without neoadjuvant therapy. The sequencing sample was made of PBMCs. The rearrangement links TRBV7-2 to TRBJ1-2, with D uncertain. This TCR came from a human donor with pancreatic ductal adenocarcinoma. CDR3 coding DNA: TGTGCCAGCAGCTTAGCCCGACGGTCCACTTATGGCTACACCTTC. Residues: CASSLARRSTYGYTF. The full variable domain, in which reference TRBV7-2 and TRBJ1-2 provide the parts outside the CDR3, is GAGVSQSPSNKVTEKGKDVELRCDPISGHTALYWYRQSLGQGLEFLIYFQGNSAPDKSGLPSDRFSAERTGGSVSTLTIQRTQQEDSAVYLCASSLARRSTYGYTFGSGTRLTVV.